Below, one TCR beta chain is given with its context. Its specificity is unknown. The data were obtained in a study of T cell repertoires in cytomegalovirus infection. Overall study context: CMV epitopes in the study were HLA-C-restricted (recently identified) and HLA-B-restricted (well studied). Both a matching HLA type and CMV infection were indicated by public TCR beta signatures.

V was clipped by 10 bases and J by 2 bases, with 22 bases between them. Germline CDR1 and CDR2: MNHEY and SVGAGI. The CDR3 is 16 amino acids. TCRdb called the reads again in MiXCR, with one record for every CDR3 protein. The repertoire has fewer than 55,000 distinct CDR3 sequences, about 20% of them found once; the top ten carry about four fifths. This receptor was obtained from a human donor in good health (CMV status not recorded). Some clones in this sample may be carry-over from other donors' samples. J is TRBJ2-3 and V is TRBV6-5; D might be TRBD1 (6 bases). The material was CD8+ T cells from cultured PBMCs, obtained from culture after CMV antigen stimulation. CDR3 bases: TGTGCCACAATGCCAGGGACATCGAGAAACACAGATACGCAGTATTTT. Translating gives CATMPGTSRNTDTQYF.